The 5 T cell receptor beta chains presented below share a single source sample, sequenced in a study of CXCR3-negative and CXCR3-positive naive CD8 T cells. The authors made the TRB cDNA libraries by 5' RACE using UMI labels. Reanalyzing the 5' RACE reads, TCRdb keeps one entry per CDR3 protein, without DNA. The sample holds about 38,000 distinct CDR3 sequences. The sequencing input was memory CD8+ T cells from blood. The receptors were gathered from a human donor in good health. Some clones in this sample may be carry-over from other donors' samples.

This chain uses TRBV5-1 with TRBJ2-7; the D gene TCRdb calls, TRBD1, cannot be checked with no DNA. The CDR3 extends over 14 amino acids. Germline V gene sequence: CDR1 SGHRS, CDR2 YFSETQ. CDR3 sequence: CASRLRPGGYEQYF.

The chain employs TRBV29-1 and TRBJ2-5; TCRdb outputs TRBD1, but without DNA this stays unchecked. The CDR3 spans 13 residues. Germline CDR1 SQVTM, CDR2 ANQGSEA. CDR3 amino acids: CSIETGESETQYF. The variable domain in full, with the rest retrieved from reference TRBV29-1 and TRBJ2-5, is SAVISQKPSRDICQRGTSLTIQCQVDSQVTMMFWYRQQPGQSLTLIATANQGSEATYESGFVIDKFPISRPNLTFSTLTVSNMSPEDSSIYLCSIETGESETQYFGPGTRLLVL.

This chain links TRBV7-6 with TRBJ1-1; there is no DNA to check the TCRdb D call of TRBD1. Germline V gene lookup returns CDR1 SGHVS and CDR2 FNYEAQ. The CDR3 length is 15 residues. The chain's CDR3 is CASRIGGTGNTEAFF.

V gene TRBV20-1 combines with J gene TRBJ2-3. The germline gives CDR1 DFQATT, CDR2 SNEGSKA (reference sequence). This CDR3 has 15 residues. The CDR3 reads CSARARLAGTDTQYF.

The gene calls are TRBV12-3 or TRBV12-4 and TRBJ2-6. The CDR3 covers 15 residues. This chain's CDR3 is CASSPSGFGANVLTF.